The sequence of this TCR beta chain was determined in a study of glioma-infiltrating T cells. General observations from the study: CDR3 overlap between tissue and blood was very small.

The V end was cut by 4 bases, the J end by 2 bases, with 16 bases between. Germline assignment: CDR1 LGHDT and CDR2 YNNKEL (reference sequence). The CDR3 extends over 16 amino acids. This clonotype appeared many times. Its cognate antigen is unknown. TCR alpha and beta CDR3 regions were amplified from RNA using iRepertoire nested multiplex PCR. TCRdb analysed the multiplex PCR reads with MiXCR anew, one entry per CDR3 protein. The repertoire holds about 200,000 distinct CDR3 sequences, with more than 25% as singletons. Sequenced material: glioma tissue, nonneoplastic brain tissue, or PBMCs (not recorded which). The receptor was isolated from a human donor with low-grade glioma or glioblastoma, undergoing nonglioma brain surgery, or in good health (not recorded which). The rearrangement uses TRBV3-1 and TRBJ2-3; D perhaps matches TRBD2 (6 bases). The CDR3 here is CASSPFLRGATDTQYF. The CDR3 nucleotides are TGTGCCAGCAGCCCTTTCTTGCGGGGAGCCACAGATACGCAGTATTTT.